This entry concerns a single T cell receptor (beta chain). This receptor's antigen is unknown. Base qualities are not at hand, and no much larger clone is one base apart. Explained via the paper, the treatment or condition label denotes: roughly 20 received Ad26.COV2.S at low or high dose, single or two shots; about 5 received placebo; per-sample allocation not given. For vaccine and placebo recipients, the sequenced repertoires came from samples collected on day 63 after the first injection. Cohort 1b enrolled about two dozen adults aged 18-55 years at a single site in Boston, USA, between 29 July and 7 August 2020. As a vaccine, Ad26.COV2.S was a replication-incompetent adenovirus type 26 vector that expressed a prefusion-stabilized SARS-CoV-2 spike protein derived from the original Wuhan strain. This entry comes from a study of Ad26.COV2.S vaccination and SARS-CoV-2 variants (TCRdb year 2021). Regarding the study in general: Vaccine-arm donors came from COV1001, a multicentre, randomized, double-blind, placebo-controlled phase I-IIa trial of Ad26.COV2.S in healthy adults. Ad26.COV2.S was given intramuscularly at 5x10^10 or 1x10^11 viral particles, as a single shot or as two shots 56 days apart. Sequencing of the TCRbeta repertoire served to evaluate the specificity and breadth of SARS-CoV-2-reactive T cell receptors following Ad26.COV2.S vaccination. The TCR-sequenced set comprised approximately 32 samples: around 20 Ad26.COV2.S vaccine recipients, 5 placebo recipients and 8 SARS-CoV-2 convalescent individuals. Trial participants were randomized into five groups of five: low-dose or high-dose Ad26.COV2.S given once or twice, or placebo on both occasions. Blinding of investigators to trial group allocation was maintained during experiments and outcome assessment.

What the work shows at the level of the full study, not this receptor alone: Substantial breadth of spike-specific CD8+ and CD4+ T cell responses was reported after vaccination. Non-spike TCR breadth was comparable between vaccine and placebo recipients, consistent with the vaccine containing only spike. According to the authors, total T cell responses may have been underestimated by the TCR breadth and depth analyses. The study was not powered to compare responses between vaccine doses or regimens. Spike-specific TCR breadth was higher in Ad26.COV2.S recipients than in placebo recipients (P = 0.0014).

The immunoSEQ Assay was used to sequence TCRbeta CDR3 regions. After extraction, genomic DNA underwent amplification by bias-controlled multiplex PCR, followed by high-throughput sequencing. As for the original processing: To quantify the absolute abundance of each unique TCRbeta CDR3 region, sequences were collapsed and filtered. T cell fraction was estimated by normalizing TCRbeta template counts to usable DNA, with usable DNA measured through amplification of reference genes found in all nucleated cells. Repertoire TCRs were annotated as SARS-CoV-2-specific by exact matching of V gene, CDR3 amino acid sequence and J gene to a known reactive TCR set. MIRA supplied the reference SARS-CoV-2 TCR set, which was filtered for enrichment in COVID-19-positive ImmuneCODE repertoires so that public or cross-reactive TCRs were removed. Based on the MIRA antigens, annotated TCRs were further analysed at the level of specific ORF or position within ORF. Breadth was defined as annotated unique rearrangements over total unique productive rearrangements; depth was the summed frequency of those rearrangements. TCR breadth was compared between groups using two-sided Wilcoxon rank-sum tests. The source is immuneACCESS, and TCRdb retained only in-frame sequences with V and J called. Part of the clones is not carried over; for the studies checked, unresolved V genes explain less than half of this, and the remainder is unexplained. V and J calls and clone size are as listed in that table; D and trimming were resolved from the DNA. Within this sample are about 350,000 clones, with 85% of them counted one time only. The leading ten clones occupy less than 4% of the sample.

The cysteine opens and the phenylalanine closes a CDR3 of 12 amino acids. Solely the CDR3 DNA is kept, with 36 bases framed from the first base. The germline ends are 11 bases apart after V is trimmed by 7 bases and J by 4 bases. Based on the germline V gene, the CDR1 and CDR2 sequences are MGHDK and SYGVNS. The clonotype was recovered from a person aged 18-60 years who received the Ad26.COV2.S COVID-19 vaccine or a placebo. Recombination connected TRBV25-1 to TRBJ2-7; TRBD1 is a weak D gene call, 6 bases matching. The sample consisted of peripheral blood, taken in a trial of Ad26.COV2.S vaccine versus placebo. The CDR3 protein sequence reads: CASMGHFYEQYF. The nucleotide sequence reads TGTGCCAGCATGGGACATTTTTACGAGCAGTACTTC.